The 16 T cell receptor beta chains below come from one sample, sequenced in a study of Ad26.COV2.S vaccination and SARS-CoV-2 variants. Treatment given: around 19 received Ad26.COV2.S at low or high dose, single or two shots; five or six received placebo; per-sample allocation not given. Material that was analyzed had been drawn on day 63 after the first vaccine or placebo injection. Data came from immunoSEQ multiplex PCR; TCRdb stores just in-frame clones and leaves some out. The sample yields 350,000 to 450,000 clones, approximately 90% seen once. Sample: peripheral blood, taken in a trial of Ad26.COV2.S vaccine versus placebo. Receptors originate from a person between 18 and 65 years old who received the Ad26.COV2.S COVID-19 vaccine or a placebo.

With regard to this clone: At one of its ends the junction is not consistent with the germline gene, which may arise from a read error. CDR3 amino acids: CASSIGAAPLNQPQHF. DNA for the CDR3: TGTGCCAGTAGCATAGGGGCAGCCCCCTTAAATCAGCCCCAGCATTTT. The chain combines TRBV19 with TRBJ1-5, with D possibly TRBD1 on 5 matching bases. CDR3 length: 16 amino acids. The germline V gene encodes CDR1 LNHDA and CDR2 SQIVND (reference sequence). Drawing the rest from reference TRBV19 and TRBJ1-5, the complete variable domain is DGGITQSPKYLFRKEGQNVTLSCEQNLNHDAMYWYRQDPGQGLRLIYYSQIVNDFQKGDIAEGYSVSREKKESFPLTVTSAQKNPTAFYLCASSIGAAPLNQPQHFGDGTRLSIL.

This rearrangement joins TRBV10-3 to TRBJ2-3; TRBD1 aligns across 9 bases. CDR3 size: 15 residues. Looked up from germline, CDR1 is ENHRY and CDR2 is SYGVKD. After removal of 6 bases from V and 5 bases from J, the junction contained 9 bases not matched to a gene. CDR3 loop: CAIRQTGGNIDTQYF. In DNA, the CDR3 is TGTGCCATCAGACAAACAGGGGGCAATATAGATACGCAGTATTTT.

This clone was seen a single time. The chain carries TRBV3-1 (or the pseudogene TRBV3-2) and TRBJ2-1, with 7 nucleotides matching TRBD2. This CDR3 spans 14 amino acids. The junction had 0 bases not matched to a gene; V was cut back by 2 bases and J by 2 bases. The germline V gene encodes CDR1 LGHDT and CDR2 YNNKEL (reference sequence). The CDR3 region is CASSQSGTYNEQFF. CDR3 DNA sequence: TGTGCCAGCAGCCAAAGCGGGACCTACAATGAGCAGTTCTTC.

The chain links TRBV7-2 to TRBJ2-1; D unresolved. Per the germline V gene, CDR1 is SGHTA and CDR2 is FQGNSA. The CDR3 sequence is 13 residues long. The germline V and J ends were trimmed by 4 bases and 3 bases, with 7 bases remaining between them. The CDR3 sequence is CASSYQSYNEQFF. The CDR3 bases are TGTGCCAGCAGCTACCAGAGCTACAATGAGCAGTTCTTC.

Details on this clone: Other DNA sequences from this sample encode an identical CDR3 as well. V is TRBV29-1 and J is TRBJ2-1, with 7 bases that match TRBD1. CDR1 and CDR2 (germline): SQVTM, ANQGSEA. Trimming cost V 0 bases and J 0 bases; bases outside gene matches: 5. The CDR3 sequence is 16 residues long. The CDR3 protein is CSVEDPDRSSYNEQFF. The CDR3 nucleotides are TGCAGCGTTGAAGACCCGGACAGGAGCTCCTACAATGAGCAGTTCTTC.

This clone has just a few counts. The chain joins TRBV10-1 to TRBJ2-7, with D possibly matching TRBD1 (6 bases). The V and J ends lost 0 bases and 5 bases respectively, with 11 bases between them. The CDR3 has 14 residues. Germline values: CDR1 WNHNN, CDR2 SYGVQD (reference sequence). The CDR3 coding sequence is TGCGCCAGCAGTGAGTCCGGACAGTCCCACGAGCAGTACTTC. Translation: CASSESGQSHEQYF.

The chain couples TRBV9 to TRBJ2-3, with a weak D call TRBD2 (5 bases). Germline CDR1 and CDR2: SGDLS and YYNGEE. V was cut by 0 bases and J by 4 bases, with 12 bases left in between. The CDR3 length is 15 residues. Written as DNA, the CDR3 is TGTGCCAGCAGCGTAGGTCGGGGAGCTCCAGATACGCAGTATTTT. Amino acids: CASSVGRGAPDTQYF.

By proportion, this clone is medium-sized (0.01 to 0.1%). The chain carries TRBV4-2 and TRBJ2-7; D is uncertain. The V end was cut by 0 bases, the J end by 7 bases, with 13 bases between. Germline CDR1 reads LGHNA; CDR2 reads YNFKEQ. CDR3 length: 14 residues. CDR3 protein: CASSQDTESSEQYF. CDR3 DNA: TGTGCCAGCAGCCAAGATACGGAGTCTAGTGAGCAGTACTTC.

The rearrangement joins TRBV5-4 to TRBJ2-7; the D gene is possibly TRBD1 (7 bases). Trimming removed 0 bases at V and 2 bases at J, with 15 bases between. The CDR3 has 16 residues. Per germline, CDR1 SGHNT and CDR2 YYREEE (reference sequence). The CDR3 DNA sequence: TGTGCCAGCAGCTTGGACGTCGGCAGGGGGGCCTACGAGCAGTACTTC. Encoded protein: CASSLDVGRGAYEQYF.

The sample holds one count of this clone. This rearrangement joins TRBV9 to TRBJ1-1; D unclear. Germline CDR1 and CDR2: SGDLS and YYNGEE. This CDR3 is 14 amino acids long. The V end lost 0 bases, the J end lost 1 base, and 7 bases lay between the germline ends. The CDR3 region has the DNA TGTGCCAGCAGCGTAGGGTTAGGGAACACTGAAGCTTTCTTT. This translates into CASSVGLGNTEAFF.

The chain has TRBV11-3 and TRBJ2-5; either TRBD1 or TRBD2 may supply D (5 bases each). CDR1 and CDR2 from the germline V gene are SGHNT and YENEEA. CDR3 length: 16 amino acids. V was clipped by 5 bases and J by 5 bases, with 21 bases between them. CDR3 DNA: TGTGCCAGCAGCCCCTTGGTCGGGACCCCGCGGGAGACCCAGTACTTC. Amino acids: CASSPLVGTPRETQYF.

This chain joins TRBV3-1 (or the pseudogene TRBV3-2) and TRBJ2-3, with D possibly TRBD2 on 6 matching bases. Between the trimmed V and J ends, which lost 2 bases and 2 bases, there was a span of 11 bases. This CDR3 has 15 residues. Germline V gene data show CDR1 as LGHDT and CDR2 as YNNKEL (reference sequence). The CDR3 DNA sequence: TGTGCCAGCAGCCAACAGGGACTGTTCACAGATACGCAGTATTTT. Protein: CASSQQGLFTDTQYF.

The rearrangement uses TRBV7-9 and TRBJ1-4; maybe TRBD1 (6 bases). V was cut by 4 bases and J by 7 bases, with 13 bases left in between. The CDR3 loop spans 14 amino acids. Germline CDR1 is SEHNR and CDR2 is FQNEAQ (reference sequence). CDR3 sequence (DNA): TGTGCCAGCAGCTCGGACAGTTTGAGTGAAAAACTGTTTTTT. It yields the protein CASSSDSLSEKLFF.

The gene calls are TRBV7-8 and TRBJ2-5; D may be TRBD2 (5 bases). Germline V gene data show CDR1 as SGHVS and CDR2 as FQNEAQ. The length of the CDR3 is 15 residues. Trimming took 3 bases from V and 2 from J, leaving 13 bases between them. The CDR3 here is CASSFWGARQETQYF. CDR3 nucleotide sequence: TGTGCCAGCAGCTTTTGGGGAGCGAGACAAGAGACCCAGTACTTC.

The rearrangement joins TRBV5-4 to TRBJ1-1; D remains ambiguous. Germline V lookup: CDR1 SGHNT, CDR2 YYREEE (reference sequence). V shed 0 bases and J shed 6 bases, with 18 bases lying between them. The CDR3 length is 16 residues. The CDR3 is CASSLGGVLVPAEAFF. The CDR3 DNA follows: TGTGCCAGCAGCTTGGGTGGGGTGCTGGTCCCTGCTGAAGCTTTCTTT.

This chain uses TRBV18 with TRBJ2-5; tentative D call: TRBD1 (5 bases). V was shortened by 2 bases and J by 5 bases, with 21 bases between the two germline ends. There are 17 residues in the CDR3. The germline gives CDR1 KGHSH, CDR2 LQKENI. The DNA for the CDR3 is TGTGCCAGCTCACCAAAGCAGGGTCCATCTCCAGGTGAGACCCAGTACTTC. Translating it yields CASSPKQGPSPGETQYF. Together with reference TRBV18 and TRBJ2-5, the CDR3 gives the full variable domain: NAGVMQNPRHLVRRRGQEARLRCSPMKGHSHVYWYRQLPEEGLKFMVYLQKENIIDESGMPKERFSAEFPKEGPSILRIQQVVRGDSAAYFCASSPKQGPSPGETQYFGPGTRLLVL.